One T cell receptor (beta chain) is described in this entry. TCRdb's copy holds only in-frame clones and misses some; the assay was immunoSEQ multiplex PCR. The sample has 35,000 to 45,000 clones; approximately 87% are singletons. The data originate from a study of control samples from healthy donors and cancer patients. The germline CDR1 and CDR2 sequences are SGHRS and YFSETQ. J gave up 0 bases and V 4 bases, and 4 bases lay outside the gene matches. The CDR3 is 15 amino acids. The chain links TRBV5-1 to TRBJ1-5, with 7 positions matching TRBD1. The origin of this receptor is a man between 60 and 75 years old in good health. Material: blood. The CDR3 nucleotides are TGCGCCAGCAGCGAACAGGGGTATAGCAATCAGCCCCAGCATTTT. It encodes CASSEQGYSNQPQHF.